The clone carrying this T cell receptor (beta chain) was recorded a few times. In the original processing: Reference gene primer amplification gave nucleated cell count estimates. Profiling relied on immunoSEQ multiplex PCR, and the TCRdb table lists in-frame clones only, not all of them. The DNA was the basis for D and trimming; V, J and clone size are from that table. Seen here are approximately 66,000 clones, around 92% observed once, and the top ten hold approximately 1.5%. The data belong to a study of blood T cell repertoires in COVID-19. Study-level background: T cells, B-cell-depleted T cells, or PBMCs provided the cDNA or gDNA that served as material.

V was shortened by 7 bases and J by 1 base, with 10 bases between the two germline ends. CDR1 LNHDA and CDR2 SQIVND come from the germline V gene (reference sequence). The CDR3 runs 14 residues. The rearrangement uses TRBV19 and TRBJ2-2; D perhaps matches TRBD2 (6 bases). Sample: peripheral blood. The clonotype comes from a man between 60 and 70 years old with acute or convalescent COVID-19. In DNA form, the CDR3 reads TGTGCCAGTATTCAAGCGGGGAACACCGGGGAGCTGTTTTTT. Its translation is CASIQAGNTGELFF. Combining the CDR3 with reference TRBV19 and TRBJ2-2 gives the whole variable domain DGGITQSPKYLFRKEGQNVTLSCEQNLNHDAMYWYRQDPGQGLRLIYYSQIVNDFQKGDIAEGYSVSREKKESFPLTVTSAQKNPTAFYLCASIQAGNTGELFFGEGSRLTVL.